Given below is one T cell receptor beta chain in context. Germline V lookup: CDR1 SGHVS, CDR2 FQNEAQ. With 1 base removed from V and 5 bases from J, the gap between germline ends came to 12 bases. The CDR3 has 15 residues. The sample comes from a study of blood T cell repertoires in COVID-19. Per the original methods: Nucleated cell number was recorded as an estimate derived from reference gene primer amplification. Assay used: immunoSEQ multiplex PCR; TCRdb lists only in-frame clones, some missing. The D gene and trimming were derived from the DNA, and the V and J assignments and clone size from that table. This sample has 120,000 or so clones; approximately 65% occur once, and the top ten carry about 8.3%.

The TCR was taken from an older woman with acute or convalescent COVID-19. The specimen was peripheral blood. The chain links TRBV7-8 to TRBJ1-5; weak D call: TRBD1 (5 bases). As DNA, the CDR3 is TGTGCCAGCAGCTTAGAACGACAGAACCATCAGCCCCAGCATTTT. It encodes CASSLERQNHQPQHF.